These 25 T cell receptor beta chains were sequenced from one sample in a study of CD8+ T cells in alopecia areata. Treatment noted: oral pan-JAK inhibitor, 5-10 mg twice daily. Sequencing relied on a cDNA template that was reverse transcribed from extracted RNA. This table comes from immunoSEQ multiplex PCR, and its TCRdb copy is limited to in-frame clones, with some not included. This table holds around 290,000 clones, roughly 64% found once. The material was CD4+ T cells sorted from blood, obtained at week 24, from a patient treated with tofacitinib. All receptors come from a human donor with alopecia areata.

The J gene is TRBJ2-3, the V gene TRBV29-1, with TRBD1 matching over 11 bases. The ends lost 6 bases at V and 5 bases at J; junction bases unmatched: 7. The CDR3 runs 14 residues. Per the germline V gene, CDR1 is SQVTM and CDR2 is ANQGSEA. This CDR3 reads CSVVPGTGGDTQYF. CDR3 bases: TGCAGCGTAGTCCCCGGGACAGGGGGAGATACGCAGTATTTT.

This clone was seen a handful of times. The chain employs TRBV7-9 and TRBJ2-1; no definite D call. Deletions cut 4 bases from V and 8 bases from J, with 18 bases between. The CDR3 runs 15 residues. Per germline, CDR1 SEHNR and CDR2 FQNEAQ (reference sequence). The CDR3 coding sequence is TGTGCCAGCAGCTCCCTAGGCCGGCTTCAGTATGAGCAGTTCTTC. Residues: CASSSLGRLQYEQFF.

This clone was seen only a few times. The chain recombines TRBV30 with TRBJ2-5, with D unclear. There are 14 residues in the CDR3. Per the germline V gene, CDR1 is GTSNPN and CDR2 is SVGIG (reference sequence). The V gene lost 1 base and the J gene lost 4 bases, with 13 bases spanning the gap. The CDR3 spells CAWSAAGLPETQYF. The CDR3, as DNA: TGTGCCTGGAGTGCTGCTGGTTTGCCAGAGACCCAGTACTTC. Together with reference TRBV30 and TRBJ2-5, the CDR3 gives the full variable domain: SQTIHQWPATLVQPVGSPLSLECTVEGTSNPNLYWYRQAAGRGLQLLFYSVGIGQISSEVPQNLSASRPQDRQFILSSKKLLLSDSGFYLCAWSAAGLPETQYFGPGTRLLVL.

The gene calls are TRBV9 and TRBJ2-3; TRBD2 agrees at 7 bases. The germline V gene encodes CDR1 SGDLS and CDR2 YYNGEE. There are 15 residues in the CDR3. After removal of 4 bases from V and 1 base from J, the junction contained 6 bases not matched to a gene. This CDR3 reads CASSFRLAGTDTQYF. CDR3 nucleotides: TGTGCCAGCAGCTTTAGACTAGCAGGCACAGATACGCAGTATTTT. The variable domain in full, with the rest retrieved from reference TRBV9 and TRBJ2-3, is DSGVTQTPKHLITATGQRVTLRCSPRSGDLSVYWYQQSLDQGLQFLIQYYNGEERAKGNILERFSAQQFPDLHSELNLSSLELGDSALYFCASSFRLAGTDTQYFGPGTRLTVL.

This sequence joins TRBV5-4 and TRBJ1-2; D uncertain. The CDR3 has 13 amino acids. Trimming took 6 bases from V and 4 from J, leaving 13 bases between them. Germline lookup yields CDR1 SGHNT and CDR2 YYREEE (reference sequence). DNA of the CDR3: TGTGCCAGCACCCGAGTCCTGGGCTATGGCTACACCTTC. Translation gives CASTRVLGYGYTF.

The chain links TRBV7-2 to TRBJ2-1; TRBD2 might be the D (6 bases). This CDR3 has 14 residues. Per the germline V gene, CDR1 is SGHTA and CDR2 is FQGNSA. The V end lost 4 bases, the J end lost 5 bases, and 12 bases lay between the germline ends. DNA for the CDR3: TGTGCCAGCAGCTGGGACTCACAAAACAATGAGCAGTTCTTC. Protein product: CASSWDSQNNEQFF.

The V call is TRBV4-1, the J call TRBJ2-3, with a weak D call TRBD2 (6 bases). This CDR3 has 16 amino acids. From germline, CDR1 is MGHRA and CDR2 YSYEKL. V lost 4 bases, J lost 1 base, and 15 bases lay in between. Written as DNA, the CDR3 is TGCGCCAGCAGCCCCGGGGGTGGGCTGGGCACAGATACGCAGTATTTT. This sequence encodes CASSPGGGLGTDTQYF.

The rearrangement joins TRBV7-6 to TRBJ1-1; D call uncertain. The ends were cut back, 6 bases at V and 1 base at J, with 9 bases in the middle. Per the germline V gene, CDR1 is SGHVS and CDR2 is FNYEAQ. This CDR3 comprises 13 residues. CDR3 amino acids: CASSTDWNTEAFF. The CDR3 region has the DNA TGTGCCAGCAGTACGGACTGGAACACTGAAGCTTTCTTT.

This clone has a handful of counts. This chain uses TRBV9 with TRBJ1-1; D not certain. V lost 0 bases and J lost 4, with 10 bases in between. Germline V gene data show CDR1 as SGDLS and CDR2 as YYNGEE. This CDR3 contains 14 residues. CDR3 DNA sequence: TGTGCCAGCAGCGTAGGGGCCGAGAGCACTGAAGCTTTCTTT. Its translation: CASSVGAESTEAFF.

The chain uses TRBV5-1 and TRBJ2-7, with 7 bases fitting TRBD1. The ends lost 4 bases at V and 5 bases at J; junction bases unmatched: 9. Looked up from germline, CDR1 is SGHRS and CDR2 is YFSETQ. The CDR3 is 14 residues long. CDR3 sequence reads: CASSKRDSWDEQYF. For the CDR3, the DNA is TGCGCCAGCAGCAAACGGGACAGTTGGGACGAGCAGTACTTC.

CDR3 DNA: TGTGCCAGCAGCGCCCGACTGCCTAGCACAGATACGCAGTATTTT. The encoded protein is CASSARLPSTDTQYF. V usage is TRBV9 and J usage is TRBJ2-3, with D uncertain. V lost 3 bases, J lost 0 bases, and 11 bases lay in between. Germline CDR1 reads SGDLS; CDR2 reads YYNGEE. The CDR3 is 15 amino acids. Full variable domain (remainder filled in from reference TRBV9 and TRBJ2-3): DSGVTQTPKHLITATGQRVTLRCSPRSGDLSVYWYQQSLDQGLQFLIQYYNGEERAKGNILERFSAQQFPDLHSELNLSSLELGDSALYFCASSARLPSTDTQYFGPGTRLTVL.

CDR3 DNA sequence: TGTGCCAGCAGCCTCCCAGGAGCGGGGATCGAGCAGTACTTC. Encoded protein: CASSLPGAGIEQYF. The chain joins TRBV7-2 to TRBJ2-7; 7 nucleotides agree with TRBD2. Germline CDR1 reads SGHTA; CDR2 reads FQGNSA. After removal of 5 bases from V and 6 bases from J, the junction contained 10 bases not matched to a gene. CDR3 length: 14 residues.

This clone has more than one count but fewer than ten. This chain joins TRBV10-3 and TRBJ1-2, with TRBD1 matching over 10 bases. CDR1 is ENHRY, CDR2 SYGVKD, per germline. The CDR3 extends over 13 amino acids. V lost 6 bases and J lost 12; bases outside the gene matches: 10. This CDR3 is CAIRLGTGESDTF. The CDR3 nucleotides are TGTGCCATCAGGCTCGGGACAGGGGAATCGGACACCTTC.

This sequence joins TRBV5-4 and TRBJ2-5; perhaps D is TRBD1 or TRBD2 (5 bases each). CDR3 length: 15 residues. Trimming took 4 bases from V and 5 from J, leaving 18 bases between them. Germline CDR1 reads SGHNT; CDR2 reads YYREEE (reference sequence). The CDR3 spells CASSASWGTVETQYF. DNA of the CDR3: TGTGCCAGCAGCGCAAGTTGGGGGACGGTTGAGACCCAGTACTTC.

In its sample, this clone was seen once. At one boundary the junction diverges from the germline segment, which might be a read error. This chain connects TRBV30 to TRBJ1-5; tentative D call: TRBD1 (6 bases). The CDR3 is 13 residues long. Germline CDR1 reads GTSNPN; CDR2 reads SVGIG (reference sequence). CDR3 loop: CAWREQGNQSQHF. DNA for the CDR3: TGTGCCTGGAGGGAACAGGGCAATCAGTCCCAGCATTTT. Full variable domain (outside the CDR3, taken from reference TRBV30 and TRBJ1-5): SQTIHQWPATLVQPVGSPLSLECTVEGTSNPNLYWYRQAAGRGLQLLFYSVGIGQISSEVPQNLSASRPQDRQFILSSKKLLLSDSGFYLCAWREQGNQSQHFGDGTRLSIL.

J is TRBJ1-1 and V is TRBV30; weak D call: TRBD1 (6 bases). The length of the CDR3 is 17 residues. Trimming removed 0 bases from V and 0 bases from J, with 17 bases in between. Looked up from germline, CDR1 is GTSNPN and CDR2 is SVGIG (reference sequence). The CDR3 region is CAWSVWSIGTLNTEAFF. The CDR3 DNA reads as TGTGCCTGGAGTGTATGGTCCATCGGGACACTGAACACTGAAGCTTTCTTT.

This clone was recorded at least ten times. This chain connects TRBV2 to TRBJ1-5; 11 bases align to TRBD1. V was pared by 6 bases and J by 4 bases, with 2 bases of the junction left unmatched. This CDR3 is built from 14 residues. CDR1 is SNHLY and CDR2 is FYNNEI in the germline V gene. The chain's CDR3 is CASRRDRGNQPQHF. DNA for the CDR3: TGTGCCAGCAGACGGGACAGGGGGAATCAGCCCCAGCATTTT.

The CDR3: CSAEGQGVGYTF. The DNA of the CDR3 is TGCAGCGCCGAGGGACAGGGAGTTGGCTACACCTTC. The genes are TRBV29-1 and TRBJ1-2; 9 bases align to TRBD1. The length of the CDR3 is 12 residues. Germline V gene data show CDR1 as SQVTM and CDR2 as ANQGSEA. Trimming took 7 bases from V and 7 from J; bases not matched to a gene: 7.

The chain is built from TRBV29-1 and TRBJ1-2, with D possibly TRBD1 on 5 matching bases. V was cut by 7 bases and J by 3 bases, with 9 bases left in between. The germline V gene has CDR1 SQVTM and CDR2 ANQGSEA. The CDR3 consists of 11 residues. The CDR3 nucleotides read TGCAGCGACCGGGACTACTATGGCTACACCTTC. This gives the protein CSDRDYYGYTF. Full variable domain (missing parts from reference TRBV29-1 and TRBJ1-2): SAVISQKPSRDICQRGTSLTIQCQVDSQVTMMFWYRQQPGQSLTLIATANQGSEATYESGFVIDKFPISRPNLTFSTLTVSNMSPEDSSIYLCSDRDYYGYTFGSGTRLTVV.

The chain is built from TRBV7-2 and TRBJ2-7; 11 bases map to TRBD2. This CDR3 has 18 amino acids. J lost 1 base, V lost 2 bases, and 10 bases had no gene match. Germline V CDR1 and CDR2: SGHTA, FQGNSA. CDR3 sequence: CASSLSSGGSLRSYEQYF. The CDR3 DNA is TGTGCCAGCAGCTTATCTAGCGGGGGGTCCCTAAGGTCCTACGAGCAGTACTTC.

The chain has TRBV7-2 and TRBJ2-7; a possible D gene is TRBD1 (6 bases). The CDR3 extends over 13 amino acids. V was trimmed by 4 bases and J by 1 base, leaving 8 bases between them. Germline V gene sequence: CDR1 SGHTA, CDR2 FQGNSA. This CDR3 reads CASSYGQSYEQYF. CDR3 in DNA: TGTGCCAGCAGCTACGGACAGTCCTACGAGCAGTACTTC.

This clone turned up a few times. The V and J genes are TRBV30 and TRBJ1-2; possible D gene TRBD1, 5 bases. V lost 0 bases, J lost 0 bases, and 11 bases lay in between. The germline V gene has CDR1 GTSNPN and CDR2 SVGIG (reference sequence). The CDR3 spans 15 residues. Here the CDR3 DNA reads TGTGCCTGGAGTGTACGACAGTTCACTAACTATGGCTACACCTTC. Its protein product is CAWSVRQFTNYGYTF.

This clone was seen only once. The rearrangement uses TRBV7-9 and TRBJ1-2; no clear D. CDR3 length: 15 residues. Trimming cost V 1 base and J 8 bases, with 17 bases left between them. CDR1 is SEHNR, CDR2 FQNEAQ, per germline (reference sequence). The CDR3 nucleotides are TGTGCCAGCAGCTTAGAGGTTGGCAGTACTTACGGCTACACCTTC. Translation: CASSLEVGSTYGYTF.

The chain combines TRBV6-5 with TRBJ1-1, with 8 bases matching TRBD1. This CDR3 is 15 amino acids long. V was clipped by 2 bases and J by 1 base; unmatched bases: 3. The germline V gene encodes CDR1 MNHEY and CDR2 SVGAGI. CDR3 sequence: CASSYVTGENTEAFF. In DNA form, the CDR3 reads TGTGCCAGCAGTTACGTGACAGGGGAGAACACTGAAGCTTTCTTT.

The V and J genes are TRBV5-1 and TRBJ2-1; 7 bases line up with TRBD1. CDR1 and CDR2 from the germline V gene are SGHRS and YFSETQ. This CDR3 comprises 16 residues. The trim removed 2 bases at V and 2 bases at J, leaving 7 bases unmatched. This CDR3 is CASSLEGATPYNEQFF. The DNA of the CDR3 is TGCGCCAGCAGCTTAGAGGGGGCGACCCCCTACAATGAGCAGTTCTTC.